Listed here are 7 T cell receptor beta chains from one sample, sequenced in a study of OX40 agonist ivuxolimab in advanced cancers. Libraries were prepared by immunoSEQ multiplex PCR; TCRdb keeps only in-frame clonotypes and omits some of them. Among about 49,000 clones, 85% were seen once, and the ten largest hold just over 20%. This specimen was CD4+ or CD8+ T cells sorted from blood, taken in a trial of the OX40 agonist ivuxolimab. Receptor source: an adult with an advanced solid tumor such as melanoma, head and neck, liver or kidney cancer.

This chain connects TRBV5-6 to TRBJ2-7, with D unclear. The CDR3 has 15 residues. CDR1 SGHDT and CDR2 YYEEEE come from the germline V gene. With 0 bases removed from V and 6 bases from J, the gap between germline ends came to 16 bases. CDR3 region: CASSLEGILVSEQYF. The CDR3, as DNA: TGTGCCAGCAGCTTGGAAGGGATCTTAGTCTCCGAGCAGTACTTC.

The chain has TRBV27 and TRBJ1-1; tentatively, D is TRBD1 (6 bases). The germline gives CDR1 MNHEY, CDR2 SMNVEV (reference sequence). The V and J ends lost 5 bases and 4 bases respectively, with 17 bases between them. The CDR3 length is 15 residues. The CDR3 DNA reads as TGTGCCAGCAGTATAACAGGGTTGGGAGGCACTGAAGCTTTCTTT. Its translation is CASSITGLGGTEAFF.

The chain couples TRBV7-3 to TRBJ1-1; possibly TRBD1 for D (6 bases). This CDR3 contains 15 residues. From germline, CDR1 is SGHTA and CDR2 FQGTGA. Trimming cost V 5 bases and J 0 bases, with 13 bases left between them. CDR3 residues: CASSASRGMNTEAFF. Written as DNA, the CDR3 is TGTGCCAGCAGCGCATCAAGGGGGATGAACACTGAAGCTTTCTTT.

In DNA, the CDR3 is TGTGCCAGCAGCTTACTCCGGACTAGCGGGGGGGCCCAGGAGCTGTTTTTT. Its translation: CASSLLRTSGGAQELFF. The chain joins TRBV11-1 to TRBJ2-2; 15 nucleotides align to TRBD2. Germline CDR1 is SGHAT and CDR2 is FQDESV (reference sequence). The ends lost 2 bases at V and 10 bases at J; junction bases unmatched: 8. This CDR3 spans 17 amino acids.

The V call is TRBV2, the J call TRBJ2-7, with 8 bases fitting TRBD2. J was trimmed by 5 bases and V by 1 base; bases with no gene match: 19. The V gene's germline CDR1 is SNHLY and CDR2 FYNNEI. This CDR3 region has 19 residues. The CDR3 protein is CASSEVGGAGRGRYNEQYV. The CDR3, as DNA: TGTGCCAGCAGTGAAGTCGGGGGGGCCGGCCGCGGTAGATACAACGAGCAGTACGTC.

The chain carries TRBV28 and TRBJ2-7, with a weak D call TRBD1 (5 bases). This CDR3 spans 13 amino acids. Trimming shortened V by 8 bases and J by 6 bases, and 17 bases separated the two germline ends. Germline loops: CDR1 MDHEN, CDR2 SYDVKM. The CDR3 loop reads CASSSLLGVEQYF. In DNA, the CDR3 is TGTGCCAGCTCTTCCCTGTTAGGGGTCGAGCAGTACTTC.

CDR3: CASTLSSNNQPQHF. CDR3 coding DNA: TGTGCCAGCACCCTAAGCTCAAACAATCAGCCCCAGCATTTT. The chain employs TRBV28 and TRBJ1-5; D is unresolved. Germline CDR1 MDHEN, CDR2 SYDVKM. The CDR3 is made up of 14 amino acids. Trimming cost V 7 bases and J 3 bases, with 13 bases left between them.